This T cell receptor (beta chain) was identified in a study of blood T cells in healthy people across ages. The authors ran a second PCR of 7 to 11 cycles using a sample-barcoded 5' primer and a J-beta primer mix. MiXCR, run by TCRdb on the 5' RACE reads, gives a single entry per CDR3 protein. The sample lists about 760,000 distinct CDR3 sequences, about 61% occurring once. This clonotype was counted once. One end of the junction varies from germline; a read error may be responsible. The receptor was derived from a man aged 35 to 55 in good health. Specimen: blood.

This chain's CDR3 is CASSPTGGIQPQHF. For the CDR3, the DNA is TGCGCCAGCAGTCCTACAGGTGGGATTCAGCCCCAGCATTTT. The rearrangement uses TRBV2 and TRBJ1-5; D might be TRBD1 (5 bases). In germline, CDR1 is SNHLY, CDR2 FYNNEI. The CDR3 runs to 14 residues.